The present T cell receptor (beta chain) was sequenced within a study of human T cells and chemical hapten exposure. Study-level background: 0.01% DPC was applied to the upper back in patch tests, which were read at 6 days. General study findings and limits: Counts of expanded TCRs (at PT1) showed a positive correlation with patch test score.

Time point here: patch test 1, 2 weeks after DPC sensitization. The sample's treatment: therapeutic diphenylcyclopropenone sensitization with weekly scalp DPC. Someone pulled total RNA out of unfractionated whole blood. After removal of 6 bases from V and 10 bases from J, the junction contained 12 bases not matched to a gene. The CDR3 extends over 16 amino acids. This clonotype showed up just a few times. Its antigen is as yet unknown. Unique molecular identifiers were attached to individual cDNA molecules during library preparation. TCRdb re-derived calls from the RACE reads in MiXCR, one entry per CDR3 protein. The repertoire has fewer than 400,000 distinct CDR3 sequences, approximately 6.3% of them found once; the top ten carry roughly 8%.

Sample: whole blood, taken in connection with sensitization to the hapten diphenylcyclopropenone (DPC). The chain couples TRBV12-3 or TRBV12-4 to TRBJ1-6; 10 nucleotides match TRBD1. This clonotype originated in a young woman with alopecia areata. Some clones in this sample may be carry-over from other donors' samples. CDR3 loop: CASSTEFDRGRSPLHF. The CDR3 DNA follows: TGTGCCAGCAGCACGGAATTTGACAGGGGGCGATCACCCCTCCACTTT.